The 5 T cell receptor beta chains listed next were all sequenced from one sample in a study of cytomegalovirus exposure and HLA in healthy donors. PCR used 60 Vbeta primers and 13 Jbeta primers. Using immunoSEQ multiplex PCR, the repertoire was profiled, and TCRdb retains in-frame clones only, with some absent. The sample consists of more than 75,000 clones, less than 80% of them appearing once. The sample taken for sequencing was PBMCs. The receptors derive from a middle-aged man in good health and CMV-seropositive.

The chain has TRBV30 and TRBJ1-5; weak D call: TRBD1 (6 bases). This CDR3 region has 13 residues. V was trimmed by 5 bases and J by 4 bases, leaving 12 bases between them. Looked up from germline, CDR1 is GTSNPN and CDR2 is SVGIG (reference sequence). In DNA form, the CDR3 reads TGTGCCTGGGGGGCGGGGGCTAATCAGCCCCAGCATTTT. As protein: CAWGAGANQPQHF.

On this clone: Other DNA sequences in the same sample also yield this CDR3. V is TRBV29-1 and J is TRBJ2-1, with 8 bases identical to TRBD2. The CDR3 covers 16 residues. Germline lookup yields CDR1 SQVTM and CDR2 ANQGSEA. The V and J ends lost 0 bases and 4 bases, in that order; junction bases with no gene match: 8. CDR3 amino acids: CSVEDSVLAVYNEQFF. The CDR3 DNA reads TGCAGCGTTGAAGATTCGGTACTAGCGGTATACAATGAGCAGTTCTTC.

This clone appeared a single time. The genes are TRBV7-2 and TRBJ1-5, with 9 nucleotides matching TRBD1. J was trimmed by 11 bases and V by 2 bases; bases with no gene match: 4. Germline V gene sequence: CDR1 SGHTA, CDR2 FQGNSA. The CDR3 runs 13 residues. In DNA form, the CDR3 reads TGTGCCAGCAGCTTAACACAGGGGGCGTCCCAGCATTTT. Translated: CASSLTQGASQHF. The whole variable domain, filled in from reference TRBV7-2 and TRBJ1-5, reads GAGVSQSPSNKVTEKGKDVELRCDPISGHTALYWYRQSLGQGLEFLIYFQGNSAPDKSGLPSDRFSAERTGGSVSTLTIQRTQQEDSAVYLCASSLTQGASQHFGDGTRLSIL.

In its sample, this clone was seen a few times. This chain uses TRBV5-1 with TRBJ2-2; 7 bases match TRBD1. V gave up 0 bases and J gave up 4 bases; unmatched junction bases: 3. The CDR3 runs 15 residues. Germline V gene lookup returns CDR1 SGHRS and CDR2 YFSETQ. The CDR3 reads CASSLEQGSTGELFF. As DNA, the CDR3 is TGCGCCAGCAGCTTGGAACAGGGGAGCACCGGGGAGCTGTTTTTT.

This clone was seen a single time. The CDR3 loop is CASSYSGDSLSGELFF. The CDR3 nucleotides are TGTGCCAGCAGTTACTCCGGCGACAGCTTATCCGGGGAGCTGTTTTTT. The V call is TRBV6-5, the J call TRBJ2-2; possibly TRBD1 for D (5 bases). Trimming cost V 0 bases and J 6 bases, with 14 bases left between them. The CDR3 contains 16 residues. Germline V gene sequence: CDR1 MNHEY, CDR2 SVGAGI.